These 18 T cell receptor beta chains originate from one sample sequenced in a study of blood T cell repertoires in COVID-19. Sequencing used immunoSEQ multiplex PCR; TCRdb keeps in-frame clones, though not all of them. The table lists about 60,000 clones, nearly 90% of them singletons, with 3.5% to 4.5% in the top ten. The sequenced sample consisted of peripheral blood. Source of these receptors: a man in his forties or fifties with active COVID-19.

The gene calls are TRBV5-4 and TRBJ2-3; TRBD2 aligns across 7 bases. The CDR3 contains 15 residues. Trimming took 1 base from V and 1 from J; bases not matched to a gene: 3. The germline V gene encodes CDR1 SGHNT and CDR2 YYREEE (reference sequence). DNA for the CDR3: TGTGCCAGCAGCTTGAGCGGGGTGGGCACAGATACGCAGTATTTT. It codes for CASSLSGVGTDTQYF.

The rearrangement links TRBV19 to TRBJ2-2; tentative D call: TRBD2 (5 bases). CDR3 length: 15 amino acids. Germline assignment: CDR1 LNHDA and CDR2 SQIVND (reference sequence). V lost 3 bases, J lost 8 bases, and 16 bases lay in between. The CDR3 is CASSIGVVRGGELFF. The CDR3 bases are TGTGCCAGTAGTATTGGAGTGGTACGGGGAGGGGAGCTGTTTTTT. Full variable domain (missing parts from reference TRBV19 and TRBJ2-2): DGGITQSPKYLFRKEGQNVTLSCEQNLNHDAMYWYRQDPGQGLRLIYYSQIVNDFQKGDIAEGYSVSREKKESFPLTVTSAQKNPTAFYLCASSIGVVRGGELFFGEGSRLTVL.

The chain is built from TRBV2 and TRBJ1-3, with TRBD1 as a possible D gene (6 bases). This CDR3 region has 13 residues. The germline V gene encodes CDR1 SNHLY and CDR2 FYNNEI. The V and J ends lost 3 bases and 4 bases respectively, with 7 bases between them. This CDR3 reads CASSETGGNTIYF. The CDR3 nucleotides are TGTGCCAGCAGTGAGACAGGAGGAAACACCATATATTTT.

The rearrangement links TRBV5-4 to TRBJ2-2, with D hard to call. The CDR3 extends over 13 amino acids. Per germline, CDR1 SGHNT and CDR2 YYREEE (reference sequence). The V end lost 4 bases, the J end lost 4 bases, and 8 bases lay between the germline ends. The CDR3 coding sequence is TGTGCCAGCAGCCCACTAACCACCGGGGAGCTGTTTTTT. Protein product: CASSPLTTGELFF.

This chain links TRBV7-2 with TRBJ1-6, with D possibly TRBD1 on 5 matching bases. This CDR3 is 16 amino acids long. Germline V gene lookup returns CDR1 SGHTA and CDR2 FQGNSA. Trimming took 5 bases from V and 6 from J, leaving 17 bases between them. The CDR3 DNA follows: TGTGCCAGCAGCCCCCAGGGTGTTTTCGGTAATTCACCCCTCCACTTT. This gives the protein CASSPQGVFGNSPLHF.

This CDR3 reads CASSVDRVGEQYF. Written as DNA, the CDR3 is TGTGCCAGCAGCGTGGACAGGGTAGGCGAGCAGTACTTC. The rearrangement joins TRBV3-1 (or the pseudogene TRBV3-2) to TRBJ2-7; 8 positions agree with TRBD1. The trim removed 5 bases at V and 6 bases at J, leaving 6 bases unmatched. CDR1 and CDR2 (germline): LGHDT, YNNKEL (reference sequence). The CDR3 length is 13 residues.

This clone was seen just once. This sequence joins TRBV7-2 and TRBJ2-1, with TRBD2 identical over 10 bases. There are 14 residues in the CDR3. V lost 0 bases and J lost 12; bases outside the gene matches: 5. In germline, CDR1 is SGHTA, CDR2 FQGNSA. CDR3 sequence: CASSLAGLAIMQFF. The CDR3 DNA follows: TGTGCCAGCAGCTTAGCGGGACTAGCGATAATGCAGTTCTTC.

The V gene is TRBV9, the J gene TRBJ2-3; 10 bases are a match to TRBD2. Germline assignment: CDR1 SGDLS and CDR2 YYNGEE. CDR3 length: 15 residues. V gave up 7 bases and J gave up 1 base; unmatched junction bases: 6. CDR3 coding DNA: TGTGCCAGCGGGGAAGGACTAGCGGGCACAGATACGCAGTATTTT. Translating gives CASGEGLAGTDTQYF.

In DNA, the CDR3 is TGTGCCAGCAGCTTACGTTTTCTGGAGGATGAGCAGTTCTTC. As protein: CASSLRFLEDEQFF. The V gene is TRBV11-1, the J gene TRBJ2-1; D perhaps matches TRBD2 (5 bases). Germline CDR1 is SGHAT and CDR2 is FQDESV (reference sequence). The length of the CDR3 is 14 residues. The V and J ends lost 2 bases and 8 bases respectively, with 13 bases between them.

The genes are TRBV18 and TRBJ1-1, with D unresolved. The V gene lost 6 bases and the J gene lost 3 bases, with 17 bases spanning the gap. Germline V CDR1 and CDR2: KGHSH, LQKENI. The CDR3 extends over 15 amino acids. CDR3 region: CASSSQGGSDTEAFF. The CDR3, as DNA: TGTGCCAGCTCCTCTCAAGGCGGGTCCGACACTGAAGCTTTCTTT.

The V gene is TRBV6-1, the J gene TRBJ1-3, with D possibly being TRBD1 (5 bases). This CDR3 contains 16 residues. V lost 3 bases and J 1 base, leaving 13 bases between the germline ends. Germline lookup yields CDR1 MNHNS and CDR2 SASEGT. CDR3 amino acids: CASSETRGVSGNTIYF. In nucleotides, the CDR3 is TGTGCCAGCAGTGAGACGCGGGGGGTGTCTGGAAACACCATATATTTT.

V gene TRBV6-2 or TRBV6-3 combines with J gene TRBJ2-7, with 12 bases aligning to TRBD2. This CDR3 comprises 14 residues. Germline V gene sequence: CDR1 MNHEY, CDR2 SVGEGT. With V trimmed by 5 bases and J by 5 bases, 4 bases remained unmatched. The CDR3 DNA is TGTGCCAGCAGTCTAGCGGGGGGGCGAAACGAGCAGTACTTC. Protein: CASSLAGGRNEQYF.

The rearrangement joins TRBV18 to TRBJ1-4; 9 bases fit TRBD1. Unmatched junction bases numbered 0, after V lost 3 bases and J lost 4 bases. This CDR3 is 14 amino acids long. Germline CDR1 reads KGHSH; CDR2 reads LQKENI. The CDR3 sequence: CASSPGQGNEKLFF. The CDR3 bases are TGTGCCAGCTCACCGGGACAGGGTAATGAAAAACTGTTTTTT.

The V call is TRBV25-1, the J call TRBJ1-1; D gene uncertain. V gave up 2 bases and J gave up 6 bases, with 7 bases separating them. Germline V gene data show CDR1 as MGHDK and CDR2 as SYGVNS. The CDR3 sequence is 12 residues long. In DNA form, the CDR3 reads TGTGCCAGCAGTGAAGAATGGCCTGAAGCTTTCTTT. Encoded protein: CASSEEWPEAFF.

The chain couples TRBV5-1 to TRBJ1-1; TRBD1 matches 7 bases. Germline V gene data show CDR1 as SGHRS and CDR2 as YFSETQ. This CDR3 is built from 16 residues. The V gene end was trimmed by 4 bases and the J gene end by 4 bases; junction bases not matched to a gene: 13. The CDR3 reads CASSRDRANTGTEAFF. The CDR3 nucleotides read TGCGCCAGCAGCCGTGACAGGGCGAACACGGGCACTGAAGCTTTCTTT. Complete variable domain (other parts from reference TRBV5-1 and TRBJ1-1): KAGVTQTPRYLIKTRGQQVTLSCSPISGHRSVSWYQQTPGQGLQFLFEYFSETQRNKGNFPGRFSGRQFSNSRSEMNVSTLELGDSALYLCASSRDRANTGTEAFFGQGTRLTVV.

The chain combines TRBV2 with TRBJ1-3; the D is unclear. The CDR3 sequence is 14 residues long. The V gene lost 5 bases and the J gene lost 6 bases, with 14 bases spanning the gap. Germline loops: CDR1 SNHLY, CDR2 FYNNEI. Written as DNA, the CDR3 is TGTGCCAGCAGTAGCCAGAGAGGGTTAAACACCATATATTTT. As protein: CASSSQRGLNTIYF.

This clone was picked up a small number of times. The chain employs TRBV11-3 and TRBJ1-3; D is unclear. The CDR3 is 13 residues long. Germline V gives CDR1 SGHNT, CDR2 YENEEA. V lost 5 bases to trimming and J lost 4 bases, with 9 bases between them. CDR3 protein: CASSPSGGNTIYF. The CDR3 DNA reads TGTGCCAGCAGCCCCTCAGGCGGAAACACCATATATTTT. The whole variable domain, remainder taken from reference TRBV11-3 and TRBJ1-3, is EAGVVQSPRYKIIEKKQPVAFWCNPISGHNTLYWYLQNLGQGPELLIRYENEEAVDDSQLPKDRFSAERLKGVDSTLKIQPAELGDSAVYLCASSPSGGNTIYFGEGSWLTVV.

CDR3 nucleotides: TGTGCCAGCAGCGAAAGACAGGGGAGGAACACTGAAGCTTTCTTT. This encodes CASSERQGRNTEAFF. The V and J genes are TRBV9 and TRBJ1-1; 8 nucleotides agree with TRBD1. Germline V gives CDR1 SGDLS, CDR2 YYNGEE. V shed 3 bases, J shed 1 base, and the junction held 5 bases outside the gene matches. The CDR3 is 15 residues long.